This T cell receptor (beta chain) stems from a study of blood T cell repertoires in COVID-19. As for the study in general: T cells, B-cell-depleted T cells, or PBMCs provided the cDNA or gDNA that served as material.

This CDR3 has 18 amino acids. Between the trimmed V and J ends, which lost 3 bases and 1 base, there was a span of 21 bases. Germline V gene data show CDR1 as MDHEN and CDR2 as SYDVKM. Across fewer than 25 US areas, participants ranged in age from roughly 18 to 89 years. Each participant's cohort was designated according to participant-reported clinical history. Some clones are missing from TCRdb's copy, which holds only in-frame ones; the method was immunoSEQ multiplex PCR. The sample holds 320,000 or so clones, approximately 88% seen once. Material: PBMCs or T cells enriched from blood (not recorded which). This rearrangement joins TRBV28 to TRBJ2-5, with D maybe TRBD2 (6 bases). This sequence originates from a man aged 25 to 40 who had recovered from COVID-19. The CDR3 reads CASSFGTQFGAGQETQYF. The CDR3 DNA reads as TGTGCCAGCAGTTTCGGGACTCAATTTGGCGCGGGCCAAGAGACCCAGTACTTC.